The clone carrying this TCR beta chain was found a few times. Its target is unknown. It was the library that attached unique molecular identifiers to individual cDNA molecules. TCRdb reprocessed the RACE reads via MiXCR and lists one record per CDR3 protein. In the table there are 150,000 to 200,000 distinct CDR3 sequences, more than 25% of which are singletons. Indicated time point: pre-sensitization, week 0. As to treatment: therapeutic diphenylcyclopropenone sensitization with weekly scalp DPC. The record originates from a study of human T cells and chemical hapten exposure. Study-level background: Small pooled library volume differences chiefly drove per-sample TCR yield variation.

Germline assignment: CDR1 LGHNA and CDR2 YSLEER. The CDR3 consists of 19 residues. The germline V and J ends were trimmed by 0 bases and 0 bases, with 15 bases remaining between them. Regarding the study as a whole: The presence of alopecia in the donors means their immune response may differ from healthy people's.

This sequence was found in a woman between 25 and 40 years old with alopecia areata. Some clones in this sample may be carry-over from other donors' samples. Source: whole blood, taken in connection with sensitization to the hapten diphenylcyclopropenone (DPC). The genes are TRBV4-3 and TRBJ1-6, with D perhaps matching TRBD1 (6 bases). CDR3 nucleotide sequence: TGCGCCAGCAGCCAAGATACCCCCACAGGGAGCTCCTATAATTCACCCCTCCACTTT. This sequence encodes CASSQDTPTGSSYNSPLHF.